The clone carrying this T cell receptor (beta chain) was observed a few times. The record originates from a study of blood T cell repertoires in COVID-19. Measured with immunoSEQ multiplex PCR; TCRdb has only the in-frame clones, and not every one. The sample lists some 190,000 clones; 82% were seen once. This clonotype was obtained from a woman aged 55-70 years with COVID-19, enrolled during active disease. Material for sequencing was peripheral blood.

CDR3: CASSMSTGGTTGELFF. The CDR3 DNA is TGTGCCAGTAGTATGTCGACAGGGGGCACCACCGGGGAGCTGTTTTTT. The chain is built from TRBV19 and TRBJ2-2; 10 bases map to TRBD1. With 3 bases clipped from V and 4 bases from J, the junction kept 5 bases outside the gene matches. The CDR3 is 16 amino acids. Germline-derived CDR1 and CDR2 are LNHDA and SQIVND (reference sequence).